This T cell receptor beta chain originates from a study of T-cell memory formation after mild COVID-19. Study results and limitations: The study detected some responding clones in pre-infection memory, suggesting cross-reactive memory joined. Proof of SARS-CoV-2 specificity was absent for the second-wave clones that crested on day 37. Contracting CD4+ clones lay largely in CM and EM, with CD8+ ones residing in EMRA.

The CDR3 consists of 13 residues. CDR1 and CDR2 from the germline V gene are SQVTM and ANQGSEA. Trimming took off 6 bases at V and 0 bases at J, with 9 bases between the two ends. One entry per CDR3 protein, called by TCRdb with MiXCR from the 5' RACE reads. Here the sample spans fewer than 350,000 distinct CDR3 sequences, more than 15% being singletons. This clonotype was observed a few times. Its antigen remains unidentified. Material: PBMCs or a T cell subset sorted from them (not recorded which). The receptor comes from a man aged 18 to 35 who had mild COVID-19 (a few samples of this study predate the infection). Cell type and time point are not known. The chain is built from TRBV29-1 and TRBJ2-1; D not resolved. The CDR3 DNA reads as TGCAGCGTCGTCTCGAGCTCCTACAATGAGCAGTTCTTC. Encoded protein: CSVVSSSYNEQFF.